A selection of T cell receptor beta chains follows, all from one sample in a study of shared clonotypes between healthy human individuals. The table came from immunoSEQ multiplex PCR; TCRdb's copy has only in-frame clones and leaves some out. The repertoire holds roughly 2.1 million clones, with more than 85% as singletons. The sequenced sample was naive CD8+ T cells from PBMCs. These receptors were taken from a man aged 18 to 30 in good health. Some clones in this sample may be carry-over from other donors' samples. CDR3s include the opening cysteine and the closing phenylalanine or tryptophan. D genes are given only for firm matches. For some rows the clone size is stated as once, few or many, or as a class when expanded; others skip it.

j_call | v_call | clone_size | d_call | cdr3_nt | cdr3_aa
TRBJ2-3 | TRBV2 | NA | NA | TGTGCCAGCAGTGCCACGGGTATCCTCACAGATACGCAGTATTTT | CASSATGILTDTQYF
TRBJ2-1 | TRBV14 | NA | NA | TGTGCCAGCAGCCATCGGTTAAGCGCGGGCGGTGAGCAGTTCTTC | CASSHRLSAGGEQFF
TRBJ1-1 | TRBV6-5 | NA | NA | TGTGCCAGCAGCCCCTGGGTGGGGGGGCGTTTTGGTGCTTTCTTT | CASSPWVGGRFGAFF
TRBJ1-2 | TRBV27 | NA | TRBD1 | TGTGCCAGCAGTTTATCCGGGCCCCAGGGGGGCTATGGCTACACCTTC | CASSLSGPQGGYGYTF
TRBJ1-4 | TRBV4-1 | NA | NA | TGCGCCAGCACACACGGGCCCGGGATCAAGGGAGAGAGGGCTAATGAAAAACTGTTTTTT | CASTHGPGIKGERANEKLFF
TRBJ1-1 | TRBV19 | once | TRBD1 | TGTGCCAGTAGTACAGGACAGGGGGCTTTCGCTTTCTTT | CASSTGQGAFAFF
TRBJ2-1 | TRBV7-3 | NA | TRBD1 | TGTGCCAGCAGCTTAACCCCTACAGGGGGTTACAATGAGCAGTTCTTC | CASSLTPTGGYNEQFF
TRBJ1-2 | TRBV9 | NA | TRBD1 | TGTGCCAGCAGCGTAGAAGAGCTGAAAGGGGGCGGCTACACCTTC | CASSVEELKGGGYTF
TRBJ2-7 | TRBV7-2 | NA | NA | TGTGCCAGCAGCCCTAGGAGGGATGGAGGCTACGAGCAGTACTTC | CASSPRRDGGYEQYF
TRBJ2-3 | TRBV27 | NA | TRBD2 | TGTGCCAGCAGTTTAGTGCAACTAGCGGGGCCAGATACGCAGTATTTT | CASSLVQLAGPDTQYF
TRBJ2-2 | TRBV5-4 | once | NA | TGTGCCAGCAGCTTGGTTTTAGGGAACACCGGGGAGCTGTTTTTT | CASSLVLGNTGELFF
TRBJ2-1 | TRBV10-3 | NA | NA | TGTGCCATCTGGTGGGAGTGGGGCAATGAGCAGTTCTTC | CAIWWEWGNEQFF
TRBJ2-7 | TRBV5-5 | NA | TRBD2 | TGTGCCAGCAGCTTGGCCCCGGGACTAGCCCCCGAGCAGTACTTC | CASSLAPGLAPEQYF
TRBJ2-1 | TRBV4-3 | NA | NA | TGCGCCAGCAGCCAAGATTTTCGGGGGTCTTACAATGAGCAGTTCTTC | CASSQDFRGSYNEQFF
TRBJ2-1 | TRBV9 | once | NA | TGTGCCAGCAGCGTGAACACAAACGATGAGCAGTTCTTC | CASSVNTNDEQFF